These 14 T cell receptor beta chains came from one sample sequenced in a study of cytomegalovirus exposure and HLA in healthy donors. The PCR contained 60 Vbeta and 13 Jbeta primers. Generated by immunoSEQ multiplex PCR, the TCRdb table keeps only in-frame clones and is missing some. Of about 70,000 clones in the sample, approximately 78% were seen once. The source material was PBMCs. The source of these receptors is a girl aged 5-17 years in good health and CMV-seropositive.

The chain carries TRBV10-1 and TRBJ2-2; unclear D gene. Per germline, CDR1 WNHNN and CDR2 SYGVQD (reference sequence). The CDR3 extends over 14 amino acids. V was trimmed by 5 bases and J by 3 bases, leaving 10 bases between them. CDR3 loop: CASSTNMDTGELFF. DNA for the CDR3: TGCGCCAGCAGTACGAACATGGACACCGGGGAGCTGTTTTTT.

The V call is TRBV7-2, the J call TRBJ2-5, with 7 bases fitting TRBD2. The germline gives CDR1 SGHTA, CDR2 FQGNSA. V dropped 0 bases and J dropped 1; count of bases not matched to a gene: 5. The CDR3 loop spans 16 amino acids. In DNA, the CDR3 is TGTGCCAGCAGCTTAGCAGCGGGGCCTCCCCAAGAGACCCAGTACTTC. Amino acid sequence: CASSLAAGPPQETQYF.

The rearrangement uses TRBV5-1 and TRBJ2-6, with TRBD1 identical over 11 bases. Germline trimming cut 0 bases from V and 1 base from J; bases unmatched to any gene: 3. Germline assignment: CDR1 SGHRS and CDR2 YFSETQ. The CDR3 consists of 18 residues. Here the CDR3 reads CASSLAGQGASGANVLTF. The DNA of the CDR3 is TGCGCCAGCAGCTTGGCCGGACAGGGGGCTTCTGGGGCCAACGTCCTGACTTTC.

The chain has TRBV2 and TRBJ2-3; D call uncertain. Germline CDR1 reads SNHLY; CDR2 reads FYNNEI. This CDR3 has 12 amino acids. Between the trimmed V and J ends, which lost 4 bases and 4 bases, there was a span of 6 bases. CDR3 amino acids: CASSVVSDTQYF. The CDR3 region has the DNA TGTGCCAGCAGTGTCGTTTCAGATACGCAGTATTTT.

This clone has a handful of counts. V and J are TRBV7-2 and TRBJ1-2, with D possibly being TRBD1 (5 bases). The CDR3 covers 11 residues. V dropped 5 bases and J dropped 7 bases, with 8 bases sitting between them. The germline V gene has CDR1 SGHTA and CDR2 FQGNSA. DNA of the CDR3: TGTGCCAGCAGCGGGGGGGGTGGCTACACCTTC. As protein: CASSGGGGYTF.

The CDR3 spells CASSSIQGADEKLFF. Written as DNA, the CDR3 is TGTGCCAGCAGCAGTATACAGGGGGCGGATGAAAAACTGTTTTTT. V usage is TRBV11-2 and J usage is TRBJ1-4; 9 bases are shared with TRBD1. Germline V gene data show CDR1 as SGHAT and CDR2 as FQNNGV. This CDR3 spans 15 amino acids. V lost 5 bases, J lost 6 bases, and 7 bases stayed unmatched. The full variable domain, completed using reference TRBV11-2 and TRBJ1-4, is EAGVAQSPRYKIIEKRQSVAFWCNPISGHATLYWYQQILGQGPKLLIQFQNNGVVDDSQLPKDRFSAERLKGVDSTLKIQPAKLEDSAVYLCASSSIQGADEKLFFGSGTQLSVL.

As DNA, the CDR3 is TGTGCCAGCAGTTTGGCGGGAGCAGAGACCCAGTACTTC. Protein product: CASSLAGAETQYF. The rearrangement joins TRBV27 to TRBJ2-5, with TRBD2 identical over 7 bases. The CDR3 totals 13 residues. Germline CDR1 reads MNHEY; CDR2 reads SMNVEV (reference sequence). With 3 bases clipped from V and 4 bases from J, the junction kept 2 bases outside the gene matches.

The rearrangement uses TRBV5-1 and TRBJ2-7; 7 bases fit TRBD2. The CDR3 spans 16 residues. The germline V gene encodes CDR1 SGHRS and CDR2 YFSETQ. With V trimmed by 1 base and J by 1 base, 8 bases remained unmatched. The CDR3 nucleotides are TGCGCCAGCAGCTTGTCGGGCCGGGGAGGGTCCTACGAGCAGTACTTC. Its translation is CASSLSGRGGSYEQYF.

This chain joins TRBV2 and TRBJ2-3; maybe TRBD1 (6 bases). Deletions cut 6 bases from V and 0 bases from J, with 16 bases between. The CDR3 totals 16 residues. The germline CDR1 and CDR2 sequences are SNHLY and FYNNEI. The DNA of the CDR3 is TGTGCCAGCAGAGGCCCAGGACAGCCAAGCACAGATACGCAGTATTTT. It translates to CASRGPGQPSTDTQYF.

V and J are TRBV30 and TRBJ2-4; D gene unclear. The V end was cut by 2 bases, the J end by 7 bases, with 9 bases between. Germline CDR1 is GTSNPN and CDR2 is SVGIG (reference sequence). The CDR3 totals 12 residues. CDR3 residues: CAWSPLINIQYF. The CDR3 DNA reads TGTGCCTGGAGTCCCCTTATCAACATTCAGTACTTC.

The chain employs TRBV19 and TRBJ2-1; the match to TRBD2 covers 7 bases. The CDR3 contains 15 residues. CDR1 LNHDA and CDR2 SQIVND come from the germline V gene (reference sequence). J gave up 3 bases and V 6 bases, and 8 bases lay outside the gene matches. CDR3 sequence reads: CASSSRDYHYNEQFF. The DNA of the CDR3 is TGTGCCAGTAGCTCCCGGGACTATCACTACAATGAGCAGTTCTTC.

V and J are TRBV11-3 and TRBJ1-1, with D perhaps matching TRBD1 (5 bases). CDR1 is SGHNT, CDR2 YENEEA, per germline. The CDR3 sequence is 13 residues long. Trimming took off 0 bases at V and 5 bases at J, with 7 bases between the two ends. This CDR3 reads CASSLEEGTEAFF. CDR3 DNA: TGTGCCAGCAGCTTAGAGGAGGGGACTGAAGCTTTCTTT.

A few counts support this clone. This chain uses TRBV7-6 with TRBJ1-1, with D unresolved. The CDR3 sequence is 14 residues long. V lost 2 bases, J lost 0 bases, and 7 bases lay in between. Looked up from germline, CDR1 is SGHVS and CDR2 is FNYEAQ. In DNA, the CDR3 is TGTGCCAGCAGCTTACAGGCAATGAACACTGAAGCTTTCTTT. Encoded protein: CASSLQAMNTEAFF.

The chain links TRBV18 to TRBJ1-6; 8 bases agree with TRBD1. Germline V gives CDR1 KGHSH, CDR2 LQKENI. Trimming cost V 2 bases and J 10 bases; bases outside gene matches: 1. The CDR3 is 13 amino acids. The CDR3 is CASSPDRGSPLHF. The CDR3 coding sequence is TGTGCCAGCTCACCAGACAGGGGATCACCCCTCCACTTT.